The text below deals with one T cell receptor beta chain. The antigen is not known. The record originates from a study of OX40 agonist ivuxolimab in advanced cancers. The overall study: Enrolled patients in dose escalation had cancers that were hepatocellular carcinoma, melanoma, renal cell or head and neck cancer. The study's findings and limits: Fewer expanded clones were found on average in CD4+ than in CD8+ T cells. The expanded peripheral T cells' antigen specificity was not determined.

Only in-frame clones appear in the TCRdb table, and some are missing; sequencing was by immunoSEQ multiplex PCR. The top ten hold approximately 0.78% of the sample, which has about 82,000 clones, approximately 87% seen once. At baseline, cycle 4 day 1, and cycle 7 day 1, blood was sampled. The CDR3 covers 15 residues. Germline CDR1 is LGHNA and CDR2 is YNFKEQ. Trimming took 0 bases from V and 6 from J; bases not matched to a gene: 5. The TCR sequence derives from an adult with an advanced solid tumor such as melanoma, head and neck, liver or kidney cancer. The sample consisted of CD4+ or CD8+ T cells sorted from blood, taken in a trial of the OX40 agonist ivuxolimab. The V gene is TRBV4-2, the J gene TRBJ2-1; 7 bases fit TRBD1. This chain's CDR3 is CASSQDRDRSNEQFF. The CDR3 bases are TGTGCCAGCAGCCAAGACCGGGACAGATCCAATGAGCAGTTCTTC.